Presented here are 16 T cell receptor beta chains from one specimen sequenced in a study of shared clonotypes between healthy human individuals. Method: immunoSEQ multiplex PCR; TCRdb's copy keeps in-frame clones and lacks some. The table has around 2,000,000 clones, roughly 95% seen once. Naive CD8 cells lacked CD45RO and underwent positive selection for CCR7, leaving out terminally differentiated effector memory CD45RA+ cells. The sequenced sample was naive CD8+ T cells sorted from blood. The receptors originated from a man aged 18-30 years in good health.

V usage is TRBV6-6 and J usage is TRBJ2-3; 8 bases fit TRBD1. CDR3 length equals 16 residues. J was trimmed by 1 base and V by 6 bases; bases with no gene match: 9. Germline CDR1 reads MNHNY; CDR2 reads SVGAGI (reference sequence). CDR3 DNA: TGTGCCAGCAGAGCAGGGGGCCAAGGAGGCACAGATACGCAGTATTTT. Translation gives CASRAGGQGGTDTQYF.

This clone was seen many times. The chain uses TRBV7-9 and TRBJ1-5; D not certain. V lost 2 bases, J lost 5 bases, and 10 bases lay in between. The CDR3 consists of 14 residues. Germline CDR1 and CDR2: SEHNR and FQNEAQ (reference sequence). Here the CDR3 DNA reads TGTGCCAGCAGCTTAAACCCTGGTGATCAGCCCCAGCATTTT. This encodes CASSLNPGDQPQHF.

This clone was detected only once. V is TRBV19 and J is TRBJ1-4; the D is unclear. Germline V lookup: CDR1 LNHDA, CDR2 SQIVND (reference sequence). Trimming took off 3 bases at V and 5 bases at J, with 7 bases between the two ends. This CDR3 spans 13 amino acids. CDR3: CASSIRENEKLFF. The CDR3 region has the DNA TGTGCCAGTAGTATCCGAGAAAATGAAAAACTGTTTTTT.

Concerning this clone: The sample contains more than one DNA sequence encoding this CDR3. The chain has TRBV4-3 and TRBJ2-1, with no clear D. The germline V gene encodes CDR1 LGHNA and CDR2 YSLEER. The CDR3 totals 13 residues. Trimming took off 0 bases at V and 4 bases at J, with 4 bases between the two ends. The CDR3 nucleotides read TGCGCCAGCAGCCAAGAGTCGTACAATGAGCAGTTCTTC. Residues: CASSQESYNEQFF.

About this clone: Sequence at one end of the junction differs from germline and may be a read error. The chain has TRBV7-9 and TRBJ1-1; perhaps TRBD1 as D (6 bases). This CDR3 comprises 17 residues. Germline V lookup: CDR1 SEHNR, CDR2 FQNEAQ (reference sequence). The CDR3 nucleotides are TGTGCCAGCAGCCTAGCATTACGGACAGATACAAACACTGAAGCTTTCTTT. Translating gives CASSLALRTDTNTEAFF.

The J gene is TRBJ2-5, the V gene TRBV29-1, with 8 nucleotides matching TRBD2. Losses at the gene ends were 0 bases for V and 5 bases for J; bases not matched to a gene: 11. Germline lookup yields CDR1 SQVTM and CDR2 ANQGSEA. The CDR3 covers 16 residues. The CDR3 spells CSVEDGSGSQGETQYF. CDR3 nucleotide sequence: TGCAGCGTTGAAGATGGGAGCGGGAGCCAGGGGGAGACCCAGTACTTC. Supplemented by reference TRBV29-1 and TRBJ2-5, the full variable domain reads SAVISQKPSRDICQRGTSLTIQCQVDSQVTMMFWYRQQPGQSLTLIATANQGSEATYESGFVIDKFPISRPNLTFSTLTVSNMSPEDSSIYLCSVEDGSGSQGETQYFGPGTRLLVL.

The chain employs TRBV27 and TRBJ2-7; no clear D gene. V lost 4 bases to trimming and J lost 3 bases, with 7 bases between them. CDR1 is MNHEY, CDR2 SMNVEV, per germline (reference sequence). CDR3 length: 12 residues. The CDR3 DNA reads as TGTGCCAGCAGTTATAATAGCTACGAGCAGTACTTC. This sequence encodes CASSYNSYEQYF.

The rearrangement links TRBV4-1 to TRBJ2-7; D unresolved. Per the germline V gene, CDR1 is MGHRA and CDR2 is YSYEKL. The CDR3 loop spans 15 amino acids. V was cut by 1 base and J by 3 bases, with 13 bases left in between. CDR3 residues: CASSQGPQEGYEQYF. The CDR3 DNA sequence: TGCGCCAGCAGCCAAGGCCCTCAGGAAGGCTACGAGCAGTACTTC.

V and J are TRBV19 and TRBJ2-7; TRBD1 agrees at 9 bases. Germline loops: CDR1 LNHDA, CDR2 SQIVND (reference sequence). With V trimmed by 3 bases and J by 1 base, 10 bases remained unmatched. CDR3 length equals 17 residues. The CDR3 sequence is CASSMGGTGSSSYEQYF. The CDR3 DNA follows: TGTGCCAGTAGTATGGGCGGGACAGGGAGTTCTTCCTACGAGCAGTACTTC. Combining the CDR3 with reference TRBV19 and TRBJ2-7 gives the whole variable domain DGGITQSPKYLFRKEGQNVTLSCEQNLNHDAMYWYRQDPGQGLRLIYYSQIVNDFQKGDIAEGYSVSREKKESFPLTVTSAQKNPTAFYLCASSMGGTGSSSYEQYFGPGTRLTVT.

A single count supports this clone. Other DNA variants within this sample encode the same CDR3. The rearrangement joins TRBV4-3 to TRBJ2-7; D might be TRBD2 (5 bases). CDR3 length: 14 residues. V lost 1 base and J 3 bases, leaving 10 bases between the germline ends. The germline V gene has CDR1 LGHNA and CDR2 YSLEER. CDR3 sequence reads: CASSQGLSSYEQYF. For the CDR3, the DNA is TGCGCCAGCAGCCAAGGACTAAGTAGCTACGAGCAGTACTTC.

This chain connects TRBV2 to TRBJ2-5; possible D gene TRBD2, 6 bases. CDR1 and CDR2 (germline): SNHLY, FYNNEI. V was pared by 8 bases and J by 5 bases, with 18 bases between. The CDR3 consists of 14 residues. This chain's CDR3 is CASVGSTGRETQYF. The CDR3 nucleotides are TGTGCCAGCGTGGGGTCGACGGGGAGGGAGACCCAGTACTTC.

This chain's CDR3 is CASSQEAGTSGGAYEQYF. In DNA form, the CDR3 reads TGCGCCAGCAGCCAAGAGGCCGGGACTAGCGGGGGAGCCTACGAGCAGTACTTC. V gene TRBV4-1 combines with J gene TRBJ2-7; 14 nucleotides agree with TRBD2. CDR1 and CDR2 from the germline V gene are MGHRA and YSYEKL. The CDR3 is 18 amino acids. J was trimmed by 2 bases and V by 0 bases; bases with no gene match: 6.

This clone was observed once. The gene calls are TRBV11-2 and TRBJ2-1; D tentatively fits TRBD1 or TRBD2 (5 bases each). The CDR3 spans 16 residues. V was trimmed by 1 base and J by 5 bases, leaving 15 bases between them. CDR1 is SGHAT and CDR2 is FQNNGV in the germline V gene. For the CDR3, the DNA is TGTGCCAGCAGCTTAGCTACAGGAGGCGTAGACAATGAGCAGTTCTTC. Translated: CASSLATGGVDNEQFF.

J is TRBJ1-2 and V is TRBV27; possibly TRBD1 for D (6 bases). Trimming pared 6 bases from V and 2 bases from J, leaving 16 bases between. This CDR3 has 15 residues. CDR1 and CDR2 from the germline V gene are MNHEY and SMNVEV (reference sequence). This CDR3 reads CASSKGTGTNYGYTF. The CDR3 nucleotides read TGTGCCAGCAGCAAGGGCACAGGGACAAACTATGGCTACACCTTC.

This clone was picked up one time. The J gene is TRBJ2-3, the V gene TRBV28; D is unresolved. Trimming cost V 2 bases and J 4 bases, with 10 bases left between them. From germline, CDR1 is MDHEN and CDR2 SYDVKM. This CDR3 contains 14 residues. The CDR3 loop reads CASSLETNPDTQYF. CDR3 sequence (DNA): TGTGCCAGCAGTTTAGAGACGAATCCAGATACGCAGTATTTT.

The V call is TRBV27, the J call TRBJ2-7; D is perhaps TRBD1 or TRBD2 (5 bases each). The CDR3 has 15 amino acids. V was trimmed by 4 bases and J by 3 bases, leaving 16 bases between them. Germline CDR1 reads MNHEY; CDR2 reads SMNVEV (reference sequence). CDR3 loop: CASSSGLGTVYEQYF. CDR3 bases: TGTGCCAGCAGTTCGGGTTTGGGGACCGTCTACGAGCAGTACTTC.